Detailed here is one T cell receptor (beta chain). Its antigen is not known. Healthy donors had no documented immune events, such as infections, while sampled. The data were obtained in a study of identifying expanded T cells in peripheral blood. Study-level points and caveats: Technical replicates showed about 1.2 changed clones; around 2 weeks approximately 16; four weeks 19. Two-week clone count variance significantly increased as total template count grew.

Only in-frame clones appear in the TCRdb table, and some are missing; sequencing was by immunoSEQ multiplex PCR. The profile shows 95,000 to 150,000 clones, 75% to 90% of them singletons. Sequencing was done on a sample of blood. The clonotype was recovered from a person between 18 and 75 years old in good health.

The DNA of the CDR3 is TGTGCCAGCAGCTCCCAGAGGAGTGATGGCTACACCTTC. This encodes CASSSQRSDGYTF. V gene TRBV5-6 combines with J gene TRBJ1-2; D gene unclear. The V gene's germline CDR1 is SGHDT and CDR2 YYEEEE. Trimming shortened V by 3 bases and J by 6 bases, and 12 bases separated the two germline ends. The CDR3 spans 13 residues.